This TCR beta chain emerged from a study of control samples from healthy donors and cancer patients (TCRdb year 2020). Comment on this clone: The specificity of this receptor is unknown. Base quality data are lacking; no much larger clone is found one base away.

The CDR3 runs 16 amino acids, cysteine and phenylalanine included. Only the CDR3 portion is preserved as DNA: 48 bases, with reading frame beginning at the first base. V trim: 1 base; J trim: 6 bases; unmatched bases: 5. CDR1 is given as SGHTA and CDR2 as FQGTGA, both from the germline V gene. Receptors were amplified or captured by the immunoSEQ multiplex PCR assay. TCRdb took over this immuneACCESS table, retaining in-frame rearrangements with V and J assigned. Such tables are incomplete; in checked studies, under half of the missing clones stem from an unresolved V gene, and the remainder is unexplained. Within this sample are about 82,000 clones, with around 87% of them counted one time only. The ten largest clones represent more than 15% of the sample.

Material for sequencing was blood. This sequence originates from a middle-aged man in good health. The V and J genes are TRBV7-3 and TRBJ1-6, with 8 central nucleotides matching TRBD1. The sequence in DNA is TGTGCCAGCAGCTTAAACCCACAGGGGGGTAATTCACCCCTCCACTTT. Translated, it gives CASSLNPQGGNSPLHF. Full variable domain (CDR3 extended with the reference TRBV7-3 and TRBJ1-6 proteins): GAGVSQTPSNKVTEKGKYVELRCDPISGHTALYWYRQSLGQGPEFLIYFQGTGAADDSGLPNDRFFAVRPEGSVSTLKIQRTERGDSAVYLCASSLNPQGGNSPLHFGNGTRLTVT.